This TCR beta chain was recorded in a study of T cells after yellow fever vaccination. Findings and caveats of the study: Reappearance after the booster was seen for most primary-vaccination clones, at 96% CD4 and 80% to 90% CD8.

This clonotype has a count of ten or more. Its target is not known. Germline CDR1 reads LGHDT; CDR2 reads YNNKEL (reference sequence). Germline trimming cut 0 bases from V and 6 bases from J; bases unmatched to any gene: 9. This CDR3 comprises 16 residues. It was through 5'RACE template switching that TCR cDNA was made, with a universal primer site and UMIs added. TCRdb recomputed calls from the 5' RACE reads with MiXCR, one row per CDR3 protein. There are approximately 300,000 distinct CDR3 sequences in the sample; around 11% occur only once, and 3% to 3.5% lies in the top ten. The sample consisted of CD4+ T cells sorted from PBMCs, taken 45 days after the yellow fever booster vaccination. This chain uses TRBV3-1 with TRBJ2-5; 8 bases map to TRBD1. This clonotype originated in a young man who received the YFV17D yellow fever vaccine. As DNA, the CDR3 is TGTGCCAGCAGCCAAGAAGGCAGGGGGCGCAAAAAGACCCAGTACTTC. Translating gives CASSQEGRGRKKTQYF.